One sample yielded the 21 T cell receptor beta chains listed below, sequenced in a study of shared clonotypes between healthy human individuals. Positively selected for CCR7, the CD45RO-negative cells used as naive CD8 cells excluded terminally differentiated effector memory CD45RA+ cells. Some clones are missing from TCRdb's copy, which holds only in-frame ones; the method was immunoSEQ multiplex PCR. The sample holds over 2,000,000 clones, 93% seen once. The sequencing input was naive CD8+ T cells from PBMCs. The receptors shown here come from a man aged 18 to 29 in good health. Some clones in this sample may be carry-over from other donors' samples.

This clone was detected a few times. J is TRBJ1-1 and V is TRBV7-9; D uncertain. Germline values: CDR1 SEHNR, CDR2 FQNEAQ (reference sequence). This CDR3 has 16 amino acids. V shed 5 bases and J shed 0 bases, with 16 bases lying between them. This CDR3 reads CASSPAFGGMNTEAFF. Here the CDR3 DNA reads TGTGCCAGCAGCCCCGCCTTTGGAGGGATGAACACTGAAGCTTTCTTT.

About this clone: Different DNA sequences within this sample yield the same CDR3. V gene TRBV28 combines with J gene TRBJ2-7, with TRBD2 as a possible D gene (6 bases). Looked up from germline, CDR1 is MDHEN and CDR2 is SYDVKM. The CDR3 consists of 14 residues. Trimming left V 5 bases short and J 1 base short, with 12 bases between. The CDR3 DNA follows: TGTGCCAGCAGTCCAGGGACTGGTTCCTACGAGCAGTACTTC. Amino acids: CASSPGTGSYEQYF.

The V call is TRBV11-2, the J call TRBJ2-1, with 8 bases fitting TRBD2. Germline V lookup: CDR1 SGHAT, CDR2 FQNNGV. There are 15 residues in the CDR3. The V gene end was trimmed by 1 base and the J gene end by 6 bases; junction bases not matched to a gene: 5. CDR3 sequence (DNA): TGTGCCAGCAGCTTAGCGGGAGGGCCCTTCAATGAGCAGTTCTTC. As protein: CASSLAGGPFNEQFF.

The genes are TRBV28 and TRBJ1-2, with a weak D call TRBD1 (5 bases). The CDR3 runs 14 residues. V lost 4 bases and J lost 4, with 13 bases in between. CDR1 MDHEN and CDR2 SYDVKM come from the germline V gene. CDR3 sequence: CASSSSPTGYGYTF. Here the CDR3 DNA reads TGTGCCAGCAGTTCGAGCCCCACAGGCTATGGCTACACCTTC.

About this clone: The same CDR3 can be traced to other DNA sequences in this sample. The chain combines TRBV28 with TRBJ2-7, with D possibly matching TRBD2 (5 bases). CDR3 length: 14 amino acids. Per germline, CDR1 MDHEN and CDR2 SYDVKM. V gave up 5 bases and J gave up 3 bases, with 14 bases separating them. The CDR3 nucleotides read TGTGCCAGCAGTCCCCCAGGACTTGGCTACGAGCAGTACTTC. This encodes CASSPPGLGYEQYF.

As for this clone: One end of the junction fails to match germline, which may point to a read error. This chain links TRBV10-2 with TRBJ1-3; a possible D gene is TRBD1 (6 bases). The CDR3 loop spans 12 amino acids. Germline V gives CDR1 WSHSY, CDR2 SAAADI. CDR3 sequence reads: CASREQGSTIYF. CDR3 coding DNA: TGCGCCAGCAGGGAACAGGGAAGCACCATATATTTT.

The chain employs TRBV21-1 and TRBJ2-3; the D call in the table, TRBD2, was not verified against the DNA. TRBV21-1 is marked as a pseudogene. This CDR3 region has 16 residues. The chain's CDR3 is CASSKREGRPADTQYF. The CDR3 DNA reads as TGTGCCAGCAGCAAACGCGAGGGGAGGCCGGCGGATACGCAGTATTTT.

CDR3 DNA sequence: TGTGCCAGCAGCTTGGTGGGAGGCGGGTACTCCTACGAGCAGTACTTC. It translates to CASSLVGGGYSYEQYF. The rearrangement links TRBV5-5 to TRBJ2-7, with D perhaps TRBD2 (6 bases). Germline lookup yields CDR1 SGHKS and CDR2 YYEKEE (reference sequence). The CDR3 has 16 residues. Deletions cut 0 bases from V and 0 bases from J, with 13 bases between.

The chain recombines TRBV28 with TRBJ1-3; D is uncertain. This CDR3 region has 14 residues. The ends were cut back, 3 bases at V and 2 bases at J, with 8 bases in the middle. CDR1 and CDR2 (germline): MDHEN, SYDVKM. CDR3 residues: CASSFGPTGNTIYF. CDR3 DNA sequence: TGTGCCAGCAGTTTCGGCCCTACTGGAAACACCATATATTTT.

This clone was seen a single time. CDR3 nucleotide sequence: TGTGCCAGCAGCTTTGACACCAGGGGGGACGAGCAGTACTTC. Its translation is CASSFDTRGDEQYF. This rearrangement joins TRBV11-1 to TRBJ2-7; weak D call: TRBD1 (7 bases). CDR3 length: 14 amino acids. In germline, CDR1 is SGHAT, CDR2 FQDESV (reference sequence). Trimming cost V 3 bases and J 5 bases, with 14 bases left between them. The full variable domain, rest sourced from reference TRBV11-1 and TRBJ2-7, is EAEVAQSPRYKITEKSQAVAFWCDPISGHATLYWYRQILGQGPELLVQFQDESVVDDSQLPKDRFSAERLKGVDSTLKIQPAELGDSAMYLCASSFDTRGDEQYFGPGTRLTVT.

The chain recombines TRBV7-2 with TRBJ2-4; D possibly corresponds to TRBD2 (5 bases). The CDR3 sequence is 17 residues long. The germline V gene encodes CDR1 SGHTA and CDR2 FQGNSA. The V end was cut by 2 bases, the J end by 5 bases, with 19 bases between. The CDR3 loop reads CASSLPVREPQENIQYF. The CDR3 region has the DNA TGTGCCAGCAGCTTACCCGTAAGGGAGCCCCAAGAAAACATTCAGTACTTC.

The gene calls are TRBV6-5 and TRBJ1-1, with D hard to call. Trimming took off 5 bases at V and 5 bases at J, with 18 bases between the two ends. The length of the CDR3 is 15 residues. Germline assignment: CDR1 MNHEY and CDR2 SVGAGI. CDR3 loop: CASSTRVKRDTEAFF. CDR3 coding DNA: TGTGCCAGCAGTACCAGAGTTAAGAGGGATACTGAAGCTTTCTTT.

The V gene is TRBV5-1, the J gene TRBJ2-7; possibly TRBD1 for D (5 bases). Germline assignment: CDR1 SGHRS and CDR2 YFSETQ. The CDR3 totals 13 residues. V was trimmed by 3 bases and J by 7 bases, leaving 14 bases between them. The CDR3: CASSWGQGVEQYF. Written as DNA, the CDR3 is TGCGCCAGCAGCTGGGGCCAGGGTGTGGAGCAGTACTTC.

This clone was found a few times. This chain joins TRBV30 and TRBJ1-5; D ambiguous. The CDR3 consists of 14 residues. Between the trimmed V and J ends, which lost 3 bases and 7 bases, there was a span of 16 bases. Germline CDR1 is GTSNPN and CDR2 is SVGIG (reference sequence). The CDR3 is CAWSEAQGLQPQHF. The CDR3 DNA reads TGTGCCTGGAGCGAAGCGCAAGGGTTGCAGCCCCAGCATTTT.

The V call is TRBV7-3, the J call TRBJ1-1; TRBD1 aligns across 9 bases. This CDR3 has 16 residues. V shed 4 bases, J shed 0 bases, and the junction held 6 bases outside the gene matches. Germline V CDR1 and CDR2: SGHTA, FQGTGA. The CDR3 DNA sequence: TGTGCCAGCAGCTCCCGGGACAGGGCGCTGAACACTGAAGCTTTCTTT. This encodes CASSSRDRALNTEAFF. The full variable domain, completed using reference TRBV7-3 and TRBJ1-1, is GAGVSQTPSNKVTEKGKYVELRCDPISGHTALYWYRQSLGQGPEFLIYFQGTGAADDSGLPNDRFFAVRPEGSVSTLKIQRTERGDSAVYLCASSSRDRALNTEAFFGQGTRLTVV.

The V gene is TRBV27, the J gene TRBJ2-7; 10 bases fit TRBD2. The CDR3 spans 15 residues. The V and J ends lost 5 bases and 4 bases, in that order; junction bases with no gene match: 8. The germline V gene has CDR1 MNHEY and CDR2 SMNVEV (reference sequence). The CDR3 protein is CASSPTSGTVYEQYF. CDR3 coding DNA: TGTGCCAGCAGTCCTACTAGCGGGACAGTATACGAGCAGTACTTC.

This clone has only one observation. The chain recombines TRBV7-6 with TRBJ2-5, with TRBD2 as a possible D gene (5 bases). Per germline, CDR1 SGHVS and CDR2 FNYEAQ. V lost 4 bases and J lost 2, with 14 bases in between. The CDR3 extends over 15 amino acids. The CDR3 spells CASSYTTGIQETQYF. DNA for the CDR3: TGTGCCAGCAGCTATACGACGGGGATACAAGAGACCCAGTACTTC.

J is TRBJ2-1 and V is TRBV7-2; no definite D call. V lost 5 bases to trimming and J lost 3 bases, with 11 bases between them. The CDR3 length is 14 residues. Germline values: CDR1 SGHTA, CDR2 FQGNSA. CDR3: CASSPLLGYNEQFF. In DNA, the CDR3 is TGTGCCAGCAGCCCCCTACTTGGCTACAATGAGCAGTTCTTC.

CDR3 nucleotides: TGCGCCAGCAGCTTGGAACAGGACTTTGAAAAACTGTTTTTT. Protein: CASSLEQDFEKLFF. The rearrangement links TRBV5-1 to TRBJ1-4; weak D call: TRBD1 (5 bases). Trimming left V 0 bases short and J 7 bases short, with 10 bases between. CDR1 and CDR2 (germline): SGHRS, YFSETQ. The CDR3 length is 14 residues.

On this clone: Germline is not matched at one junction end, which may reflect a read error. The gene calls are TRBV7-9 and TRBJ1-2; perhaps TRBD1 as D (6 bases). CDR3 length: 12 residues. Germline CDR1 is SEHNR and CDR2 is FQNEAQ (reference sequence). For the CDR3, the DNA is TGTGCCAGCAGCTCCGGTGGCCACAGGGAGGAGTTC. As protein: CASSSGGHREEF. Based on the CDR3 plus reference TRBV7-9 and TRBJ1-2, the full variable domain is DTGVSQNPRHKITKRGQNVTFRCDPISEHNRLYWYRQTLGQGPEFLTYFQNEAQLEKSRLLSDRFSAERPKGSFSTLEIQRTEQGDSAMYLCASSSGGHREEFGSGTRLTVV.

CDR3 protein: CASSSSAPWTEAFF. CDR3 nucleotide sequence: TGTGCCAGCAGCTCCTCGGCCCCCTGGACTGAAGCTTTCTTT. This chain links TRBV11-2 with TRBJ1-1; D remains ambiguous. The germline CDR1 and CDR2 sequences are SGHAT and FQNNGV. V was cut by 4 bases and J by 5 bases, with 14 bases left in between. This CDR3 region has 14 residues. Combining the CDR3 with reference TRBV11-2 and TRBJ1-1 gives the whole variable domain EAGVAQSPRYKIIEKRQSVAFWCNPISGHATLYWYQQILGQGPKLLIQFQNNGVVDDSQLPKDRFSAERLKGVDSTLKIQPAKLEDSAVYLCASSSSAPWTEAFFGQGTRLTVV.